One sample yielded the 6 T cell receptor beta chains listed below, sequenced in a study of shared clonotypes between healthy human individuals. Here immunoSEQ multiplex PCR was the method, and the copy in TCRdb shows in-frame clones only, minus some. This repertoire shows fewer than 2.5 million clones, more than 85% found once; its top ten account for roughly 0.39%. The sequenced sample was naive CD4+ T cells from PBMCs. Subset specified: CD45RA+ positively selected. The receptors were sampled from a man younger than 35 in good health. Some clones in this sample may be carry-over from other donors' samples.

CDR3 loop: CASSYGQSSGANVLTF. The DNA of the CDR3 is TGTGCCAGCAGTTACGGTCAGAGCTCTGGGGCCAACGTCCTGACTTTC. This rearrangement joins TRBV6-6 to TRBJ2-6; the D is unclear. Germline CDR1 MNHNY, CDR2 SVGAGI (reference sequence). V was pared by 2 bases and J by 0 bases, with 8 bases between. The CDR3 has 16 residues.

V usage is TRBV7-2 and J usage is TRBJ2-7, with D perhaps matching TRBD1 (5 bases). The CDR3 runs 15 residues. Germline V gene data show CDR1 as SGHTA and CDR2 as FQGNSA. Trimming stripped 6 bases from V and 0 bases from J, with 15 bases between. CDR3 nucleotide sequence: TGTGCCAGCAGTTTCCAGGGCGGCTCCTCCTACGAGCAGTACTTC. Its translation is CASSFQGGSSYEQYF.

The V and J genes are TRBV7-3 and TRBJ2-5; TRBD1 agrees at 8 bases. Germline loops: CDR1 SGHTA, CDR2 FQGTGA. Trimming at V came to 6 bases and at J to 7 bases, leaving 7 bases not matched to a gene. The CDR3 loop spans 13 amino acids. The CDR3 DNA follows: TGTGCCAGCAGAATGACAGGGGAGTCGACCCAGTACTTC. Residues: CASRMTGESTQYF.

A note on this clone: Additional DNA sequences in this sample encode the identical CDR3. The chain is built from TRBV5-1 and TRBJ1-1; D is unresolved. The ends were cut back, 0 bases at V and 1 base at J, with 7 bases in the middle. Germline V gene lookup returns CDR1 SGHRS and CDR2 YFSETQ. The CDR3 is made up of 14 amino acids. The chain's CDR3 is CASSLARRNTEAFF. Written as DNA, the CDR3 is TGCGCCAGCAGCTTGGCGCGTCGGAACACTGAAGCTTTCTTT. The whole variable domain, remainder taken from reference TRBV5-1 and TRBJ1-1, is KAGVTQTPRYLIKTRGQQVTLSCSPISGHRSVSWYQQTPGQGLQFLFEYFSETQRNKGNFPGRFSGRQFSNSRSEMNVSTLELGDSALYLCASSLARRNTEAFFGQGTRLTVV.

The chain uses TRBV27 and TRBJ1-2; D is unresolved. The CDR3 runs to 13 residues. V lost 3 bases to trimming and J lost 1 base, with 6 bases between them. Germline CDR1 and CDR2: MNHEY and SMNVEV (reference sequence). CDR3 sequence reads: CASSLGNNYGYTF. Written as DNA, the CDR3 is TGTGCCAGCAGTTTGGGGAATAACTATGGCTACACCTTC.

This chain uses TRBV10-2 with TRBJ2-2, with TRBD2 identical over 10 bases. The CDR3 contains 14 residues. Germline V gene lookup returns CDR1 WSHSY and CDR2 SAAADI. The V segment lost 7 bases and the J segment 5 bases; nucleotides outside the gene matches: 4. CDR3 loop: CASISGRRTGELFF. In DNA form, the CDR3 reads TGCGCCAGCATTAGCGGGAGGAGAACCGGGGAGCTGTTTTTT.